These 15 T cell receptor beta chains were sequenced from one sample in a study of cytomegalovirus exposure and HLA in healthy donors. Measured with immunoSEQ multiplex PCR; TCRdb has only the in-frame clones, and not every one. There are about 150,000 clones in the sample; about 86% occur only once, and approximately 2.2% lies in the top ten. Sequencing was done on a sample of PBMCs. The receptor set was obtained from a human donor in good health.

This rearrangement joins TRBV27 to TRBJ2-5, with TRBD1 matching over 8 bases. The junction had 4 bases not matched to a gene; V was cut back by 5 bases and J by 5 bases. The CDR3 spans 13 residues. Germline CDR1 and CDR2: MNHEY and SMNVEV (reference sequence). CDR3: CASSRTGMETQYF. The CDR3 DNA is TGTGCCAGCAGTCGGACAGGGATGGAGACCCAGTACTTC.

The genes are TRBV18 and TRBJ1-1, with D unresolved. The CDR3 sequence is 13 residues long. V gave up 6 bases and J gave up 6 bases, with 14 bases separating them. CDR1 and CDR2 from the germline V gene are KGHSH and LQKENI. DNA for the CDR3: TGTGCCAGCTCGGGCGGGTTGAGGGCTGAAGCTTTCTTT. Residues: CASSGGLRAEAFF.

The V call is TRBV6-5, the J call TRBJ2-2; unclear D gene. This CDR3 has 15 residues. The germline V gene has CDR1 MNHEY and CDR2 SVGAGI. V was trimmed by 6 bases and J by 8 bases, leaving 19 bases between them. The CDR3 sequence is CASSQIGYSSGELFF. CDR3 DNA sequence: TGTGCCAGCAGCCAAATCGGGTACTCTTCTGGGGAGCTGTTTTTT.

The rearrangement links TRBV4-1 to TRBJ2-2, with TRBD1 identical over 8 bases. The CDR3 is 15 amino acids. Germline trimming cut 0 bases from V and 6 bases from J; bases unmatched to any gene: 3. Germline CDR1 is MGHRA and CDR2 is YSYEKL. The CDR3 sequence is CASSQDHRGAGELFF. The DNA of the CDR3 is TGCGCCAGCAGCCAAGATCACAGGGGGGCCGGGGAGCTGTTTTTT.

The CDR3 here is CASRAGGPSDTQYF. CDR3 bases: TGTGCCAGCCGAGCGGGAGGGCCTTCAGATACGCAGTATTTT. This chain connects TRBV28 to TRBJ2-3; the match to TRBD2 covers 10 bases. The CDR3 sequence is 14 residues long. Trimming took 8 bases from V and 4 from J; bases not matched to a gene: 6. From germline, CDR1 is MDHEN and CDR2 SYDVKM.

The chain carries TRBV7-2 and TRBJ1-2; 9 bases map to TRBD1. The junction had 9 bases not matched to a gene; V was cut back by 5 bases and J by 8 bases. CDR1 is SGHTA and CDR2 is FQGNSA in the germline V gene. The CDR3 sequence is 14 residues long. DNA of the CDR3: TGTGCCAGCAGCAATCCGGGACAGGGTACCGGCTACACCTTC. Amino acids: CASSNPGQGTGYTF.

The chain carries TRBV6-1 and TRBJ2-7, with 9 bases lining up with TRBD1. This CDR3 has 15 amino acids. Germline assignment: CDR1 MNHNS and CDR2 SASEGT. Trimming at V came to 3 bases and at J to 5 bases, leaving 8 bases not matched to a gene. The CDR3 here is CASSEIGTGSDEQYF. For the CDR3, the DNA is TGTGCCAGCAGTGAGATTGGGACAGGGTCGGACGAGCAGTACTTC.

The chain carries TRBV29-1 and TRBJ1-2; the match to TRBD1 covers 9 bases. With V trimmed by 3 bases and J by 6 bases, 5 bases remained unmatched. Per germline, CDR1 SQVTM and CDR2 ANQGSEA. This CDR3 contains 13 residues. This CDR3 is CSVDWGTGNGYTF. The CDR3 DNA sequence: TGCAGCGTTGACTGGGGGACAGGGAATGGCTACACCTTC.

The CDR3 DNA reads TGTGCCAGCAGTTACTCCGGGTCGTCCCCTGAAGCTTTCTTT. Translating gives CASSYSGSSPEAFF. The chain recombines TRBV6-5 with TRBJ1-1; D unresolved. Trimming took off 0 bases at V and 6 bases at J, with 11 bases between the two ends. This CDR3 comprises 14 residues. In germline, CDR1 is MNHEY, CDR2 SVGAGI.

In this sample, this clone turned up once. This rearrangement joins TRBV11-2 to TRBJ2-1, with TRBD1 matching over 9 bases. The germline CDR1 and CDR2 sequences are SGHAT and FQNNGV. J was trimmed by 7 bases and V by 5 bases; bases with no gene match: 12. The CDR3 contains 16 residues. CDR3 sequence: CASSNLKGDRVNEQFF. For the CDR3, the DNA is TGTGCCAGCAGCAATCTGAAGGGGGACAGGGTAAATGAGCAGTTCTTC.

This chain connects TRBV28 to TRBJ2-6; 8 nucleotides agree with TRBD1. The CDR3 contains 19 residues. V was pared by 4 bases and J by 4 bases, with 15 bases of the junction left unmatched. CDR1 and CDR2 (germline): MDHEN, SYDVKM. The CDR3 DNA reads TGTGCCAGCAGTTCACAGCCGGGACAGGCACTTCCCGGGGCCAACGTCCTGACTTTC. Its translation: CASSSQPGQALPGANVLTF.

This clone has just a few counts. The rearrangement links TRBV7-2 to TRBJ1-6; D is unresolved. The length of the CDR3 is 13 residues. V was clipped by 4 bases and J by 4 bases, with 5 bases between them. Germline values: CDR1 SGHTA, CDR2 FQGNSA. CDR3 nucleotide sequence: TGTGCCAGCAGCTCCAATTATAATTCACCCCTCCACTTT. Amino acid sequence: CASSSNYNSPLHF.

CDR3 in DNA: TGTGCCAGCAGTGAAGTGTGGGGGGTGGGACAGCCCCAGCATTTT. It is translated as CASSEVWGVGQPQHF. V is TRBV6-1 and J is TRBJ1-5, with D perhaps TRBD1 (5 bases). Deletions cut 1 base from V and 7 bases from J, with 14 bases between. Germline V lookup: CDR1 MNHNS, CDR2 SASEGT. CDR3 length: 15 residues.

This clone was found a few times. V usage is TRBV10-3 and J usage is TRBJ2-5; the D is unclear. The CDR3 length is 14 residues. The germline V and J ends were trimmed by 2 bases and 4 bases, with 11 bases remaining between them. Looked up from germline, CDR1 is ENHRY and CDR2 is SYGVKD. This CDR3 is CAISEGAASETQYF. In DNA, the CDR3 is TGTGCCATCAGTGAGGGAGCTGCCTCAGAGACCCAGTACTTC.

The chain carries TRBV10-3 and TRBJ1-4; perhaps TRBD1 as D (6 bases). Trimming cost V 8 bases and J 5 bases, with 12 bases left between them. The length of the CDR3 is 13 residues. The germline CDR1 and CDR2 sequences are ENHRY and SYGVKD. CDR3 protein: CAIAAQGNEKLFF. For the CDR3, the DNA is TGTGCCATCGCGGCCCAGGGGAATGAAAAACTGTTTTTT.